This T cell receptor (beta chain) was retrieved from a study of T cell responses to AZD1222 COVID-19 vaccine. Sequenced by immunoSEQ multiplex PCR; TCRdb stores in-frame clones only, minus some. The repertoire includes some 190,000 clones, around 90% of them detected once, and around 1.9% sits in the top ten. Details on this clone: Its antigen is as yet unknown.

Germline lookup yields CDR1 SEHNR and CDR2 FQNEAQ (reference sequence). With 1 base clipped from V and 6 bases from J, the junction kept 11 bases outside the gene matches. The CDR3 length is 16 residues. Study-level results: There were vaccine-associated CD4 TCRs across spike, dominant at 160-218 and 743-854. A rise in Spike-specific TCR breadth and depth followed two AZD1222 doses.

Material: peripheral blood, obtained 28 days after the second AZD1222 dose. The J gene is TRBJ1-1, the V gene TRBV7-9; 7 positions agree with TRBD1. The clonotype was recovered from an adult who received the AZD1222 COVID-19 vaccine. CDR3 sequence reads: CASSLGGTAQVSEAFF. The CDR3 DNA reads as TGTGCCAGCAGCTTAGGTGGGACAGCCCAGGTTTCTGAAGCTTTCTTT.